Reported below is one T cell receptor (beta chain). This entry comes from a study of blood T cell repertoires in COVID-19. Study-wide background: Sample material is recorded as cDNA or gDNA derived from T cells, B-cell-depleted T cells, or PBMCs.

Per the study methods: Nucleated cell counts were estimated from reference gene primer amplification. Here immunoSEQ multiplex PCR was the method, and the copy in TCRdb shows in-frame clones only, minus some. From that table come the V and J calls and clone size; the DNA was used to work out D and trimming. The sample lists over 200,000 clones, about 85% occurring once. Cohorts were based on clinical histories the participants reported. The recovered donors of Cohort 3 showed two negative PCRs, clearance, or symptom resolution. The CDR3 runs to 14 residues. CDR1 is SGHNT, CDR2 YYREEE, per germline (reference sequence). V lost 4 bases and J 7 bases, leaving 18 bases between the germline ends.

The sequence was collected from a man aged 30 to 39 who had recovered from COVID-19. The rearrangement uses TRBV5-4 and TRBJ2-7; a possible D gene is TRBD1 (5 bases). The specimen was PBMCs or T cells enriched from blood (not recorded which). The CDR3 DNA is TGTGCCAGCAGCCAGGGTTCGTCCTACTTTGAGCAGTACTTC. The encoded protein is CASSQGSSYFEQYF.